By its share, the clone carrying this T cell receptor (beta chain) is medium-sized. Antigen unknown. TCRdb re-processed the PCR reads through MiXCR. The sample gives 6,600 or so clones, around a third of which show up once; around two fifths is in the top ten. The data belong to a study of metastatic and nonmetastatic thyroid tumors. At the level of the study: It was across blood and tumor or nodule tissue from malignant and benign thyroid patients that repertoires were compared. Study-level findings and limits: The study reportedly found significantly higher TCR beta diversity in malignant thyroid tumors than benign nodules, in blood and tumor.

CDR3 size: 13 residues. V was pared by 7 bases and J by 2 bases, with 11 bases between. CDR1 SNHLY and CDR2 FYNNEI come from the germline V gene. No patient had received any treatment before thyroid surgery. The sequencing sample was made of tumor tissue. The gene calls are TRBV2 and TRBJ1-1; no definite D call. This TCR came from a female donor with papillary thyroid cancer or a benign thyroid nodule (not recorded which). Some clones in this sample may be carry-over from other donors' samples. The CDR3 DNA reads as TGTGCCAGCACCCCCTTTAGTAACACTGAAGCTTTCTTT. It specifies CASTPFSNTEAFF.